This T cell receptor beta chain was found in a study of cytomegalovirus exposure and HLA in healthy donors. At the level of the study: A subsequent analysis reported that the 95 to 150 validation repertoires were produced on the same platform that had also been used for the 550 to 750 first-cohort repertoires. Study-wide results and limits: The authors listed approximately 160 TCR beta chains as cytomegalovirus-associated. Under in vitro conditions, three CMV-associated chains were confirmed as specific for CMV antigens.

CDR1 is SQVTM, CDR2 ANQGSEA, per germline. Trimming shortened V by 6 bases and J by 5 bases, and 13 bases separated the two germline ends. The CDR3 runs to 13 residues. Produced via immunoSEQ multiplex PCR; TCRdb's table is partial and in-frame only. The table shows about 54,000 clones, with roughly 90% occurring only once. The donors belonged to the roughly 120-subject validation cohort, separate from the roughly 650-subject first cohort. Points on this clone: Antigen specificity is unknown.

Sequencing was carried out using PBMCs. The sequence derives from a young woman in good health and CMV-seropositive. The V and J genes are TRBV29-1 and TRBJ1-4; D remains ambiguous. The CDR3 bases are TGCAGCGTCCGTGATGGGCACAATGAAAAACTGTTTTTT. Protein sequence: CSVRDGHNEKLFF.